The T cell receptor beta chain under discussion was sequenced for a study of PD-L1 blockade in urothelial cancer (TCRdb year 2017). Regarding the research as a whole: All patients started therapy around 2014 and received atezolizumab 1,200 mg intravenously every 3 weeks. Progression-free survival longer than 6 months counted as durable clinical benefit, and TCR features were additionally tested against both progression-free and overall survival. In the same patients, whole exome sequencing and RNA sequencing of pretreatment tumors were performed in addition to TCR sequencing. Durable clinical benefit was achieved by nine patients but not by the remaining 20. Patients had an ECOG performance status of 0 or 1 and had received between 0 and 3 prior chemotherapy regimens. Blood samples were analyzed at 3 weeks after treatment start (second dose) and at 6 weeks after treatment start. About nine tenths of the roughly 29 patients were males with bladder-origin urothelial cancer, and 18 of 29 reported a prior smoking history. Pretreatment tumor samples and matched peripheral blood, collected serially before and after atezolizumab treatment, underwent TCR sequencing. The study, an exploratory multi-omic analysis, examined somatic, immune and clinical correlates of response to PD-L1 blockade with atezolizumab in urothelial cancer. Blood samples yielded a median of around 150,000 T cells and roughly 83,000 unique TCRs, with median clonality approximately 0.08. Pretreatment blood TCR-seq was available for fewer than 30 patients, at least one posttreatment blood collection was obtained for 24 patients, and tumor TCR-seq was available for 24 patients. Study-wide findings and limitations: Because the sample size was small (n ≈ 29) and many exploratory analyses were performed, the results are intended to be hypothesis-generating. Among patients with durable benefit, tumor-associated TCR clones showed greater expansion in peripheral blood 3 weeks after treatment started (n ≈ 24, p = 0.022). A pretreatment peripheral blood TCR clonality below the median was linked to improved progression-free and overall survival.

As to this clone: Its target antigen remains unknown. Base qualities are not at hand, and no much larger clone is one base apart.

At the junction V is shortened by 2 bases and J by 3 bases; bases outside the gene matches: 8. The CDR3 runs 18 residues from the cysteine to the phenylalanine. CDR3 DNA is the only sequence kept; it has 54 bases, read in frame from the first base. As encoded in the germline V gene, CDR1 is ENHRY while CDR2 is SYGVKD. Synthetic TCR analog templates were spiked into each PCR to estimate absolute template abundance from read counts. TCRbeta CDR3 regions were amplified from genomic DNA with bias-controlled V and J gene primers using the immunoSEQ assay. Sequencing of rearranged TCRbeta segments was performed at approximately 20X coverage. The original methods were these. Sequencing errors were corrected by clustering, and CDR3s were annotated against IMGT so that V, D and J genes could be assigned. Out-of-frame and stop-codon sequences were excluded, and only productive TCRbeta rearrangements were used in downstream analyses. To compute clonality, Shannon entropy was normalized by the log of the number of unique productive sequences and then subtracted from one. Fisher's exact test with Benjamini-Hochberg correction, at a threshold of adjusted p below 0.01, was used to find clones that differed between time points or between blood and tumor. Here the immuneACCESS table is served through TCRdb, limited to in-frame sequences with V and J called. Missing clones are a known gap in these copies; in checked studies unresolved V genes cover under half, and the rest lacks a known reason. Clonal size and the V and J genes are those of that table, whereas D and trimming came from the DNA. A total of about 100,000 clones appear in this sample, around 85% of them only once. The top ten constitute 2% to 3% of the sample.

A cohort of roughly 30 patients with locally advanced or metastatic urothelial carcinoma, treated at Memorial Sloan Kettering on a trial protocol, was included. Peripheral blood mononuclear cells were collected from each patient pretreatment and during treatment, giving between 1 and 8 total time points per patient. The Qiagen DNeasy Blood extraction kit was used to purify genomic DNA from total PBMCs and tumor samples. PBMCs were collected pretreatment and during treatment and were isolated and stored as previously described. The TCR sequence derives from a man between 45 and 60 years old with urothelial cancer. Recombination connected TRBV10-3 to TRBJ2-3; 13 central bases correspond to TRBD2. The material sequenced was PBMCs, taken around atezolizumab (anti-PD-L1) treatment. CDR3 region: CAISERSRTSGRTDTQYF. The sequence in DNA is TGTGCCATCAGTGAGCGCTCCCGGACTAGCGGGAGAACAGATACGCAGTATTTT.